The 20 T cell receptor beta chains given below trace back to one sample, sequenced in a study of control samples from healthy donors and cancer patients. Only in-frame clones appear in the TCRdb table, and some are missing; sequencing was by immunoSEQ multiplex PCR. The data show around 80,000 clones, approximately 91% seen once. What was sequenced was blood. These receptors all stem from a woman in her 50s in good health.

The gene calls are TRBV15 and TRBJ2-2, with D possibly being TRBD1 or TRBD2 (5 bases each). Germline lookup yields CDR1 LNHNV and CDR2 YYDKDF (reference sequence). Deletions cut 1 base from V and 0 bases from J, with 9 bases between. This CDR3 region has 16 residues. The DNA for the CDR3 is TGTGCCACCAGCAGAGCTCGGGGACCGAACACCGGGGAGCTGTTTTTT. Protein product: CATSRARGPNTGELFF. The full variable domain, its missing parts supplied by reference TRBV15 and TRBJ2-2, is DAMVIQNPRYQVTQFGKPVTLSCSQTLNHNVMYWYQQKSSQAPKLLFHYYDKDFNNEADTPDNFQSRRPNTSFCFLDIRSPGLGDTAMYLCATSRARGPNTGELFFGEGSRLTVL.

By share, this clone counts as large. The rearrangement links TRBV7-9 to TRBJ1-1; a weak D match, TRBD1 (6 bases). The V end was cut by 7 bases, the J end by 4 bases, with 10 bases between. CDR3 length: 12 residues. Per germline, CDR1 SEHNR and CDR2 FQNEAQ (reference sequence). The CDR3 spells CASNTGSTEAFF. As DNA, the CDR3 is TGTGCCAGCAATACAGGGTCCACTGAAGCTTTCTTT.

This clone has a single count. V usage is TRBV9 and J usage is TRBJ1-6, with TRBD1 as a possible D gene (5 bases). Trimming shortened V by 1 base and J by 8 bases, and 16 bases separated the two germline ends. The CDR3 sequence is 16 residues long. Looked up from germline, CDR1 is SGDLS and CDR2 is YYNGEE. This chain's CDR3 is CASSVTQGPLHSPLHF. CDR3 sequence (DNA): TGTGCCAGCAGCGTAACCCAGGGTCCATTACATTCACCCCTCCACTTT.

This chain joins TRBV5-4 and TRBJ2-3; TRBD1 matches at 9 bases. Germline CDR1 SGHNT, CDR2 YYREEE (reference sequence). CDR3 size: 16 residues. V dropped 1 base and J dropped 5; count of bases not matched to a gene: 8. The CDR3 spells CASSLHRDRAVDTQYF. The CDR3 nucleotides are TGTGCCAGCAGCTTGCACAGGGACAGGGCGGTAGATACGCAGTATTTT.

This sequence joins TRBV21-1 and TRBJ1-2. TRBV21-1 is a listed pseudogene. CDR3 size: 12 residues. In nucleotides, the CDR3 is TGTGCCAACTTACGGGGGACTGATGGCTACACCTTC. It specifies CANLRGTDGYTF.

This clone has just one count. The CDR3 loop is CASSLGTVGLGTQYF. CDR3 coding DNA: TGCGCCAGCAGCTTGGGGACAGTGGGCTTGGGTACGCAGTATTTT. The V call is TRBV5-1, the J call TRBJ2-3, with D maybe TRBD1 (6 bases). The CDR3 runs to 15 residues. Per germline, CDR1 SGHRS and CDR2 YFSETQ. V gave up 0 bases and J gave up 8 bases, with 16 bases separating them.

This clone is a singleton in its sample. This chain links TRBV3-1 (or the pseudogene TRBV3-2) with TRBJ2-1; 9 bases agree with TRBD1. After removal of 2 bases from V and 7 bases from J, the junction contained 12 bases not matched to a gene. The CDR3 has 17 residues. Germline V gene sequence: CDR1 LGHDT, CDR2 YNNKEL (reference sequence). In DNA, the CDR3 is TGTGCCAGCAGCCAATTTGGGGACAGGGCGCTTCGAAATGAGCAGTTCTTC. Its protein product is CASSQFGDRALRNEQFF.

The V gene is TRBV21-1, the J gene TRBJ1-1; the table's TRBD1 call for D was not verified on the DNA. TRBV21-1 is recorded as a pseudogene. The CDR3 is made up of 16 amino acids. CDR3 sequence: CASSKGGRRSNTEAFF. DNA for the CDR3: TGTGCCAGCAGCAAAGGGGGGCGGCGGTCGAACACTGAAGCTTTCTTT.

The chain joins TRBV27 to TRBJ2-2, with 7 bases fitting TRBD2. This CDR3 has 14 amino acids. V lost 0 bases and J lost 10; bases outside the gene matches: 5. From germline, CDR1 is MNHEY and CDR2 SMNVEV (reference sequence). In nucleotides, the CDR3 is TGTGCCAGCAGTTTATCGGGAGGGGCGCAGGAGCTGTTTTTT. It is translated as CASSLSGGAQELFF.

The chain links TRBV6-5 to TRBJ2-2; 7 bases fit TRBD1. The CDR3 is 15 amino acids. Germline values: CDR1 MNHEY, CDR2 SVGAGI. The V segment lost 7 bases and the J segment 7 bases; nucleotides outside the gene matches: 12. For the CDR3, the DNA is TGTGCCAGCAACCCCGAACAGGGGATGCACGGGGAGCTGTTTTTT. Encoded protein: CASNPEQGMHGELFF.

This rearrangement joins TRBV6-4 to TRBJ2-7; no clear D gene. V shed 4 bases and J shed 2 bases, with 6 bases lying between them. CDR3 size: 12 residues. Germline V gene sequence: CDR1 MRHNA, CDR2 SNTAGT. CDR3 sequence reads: CASSGPPYEQYF. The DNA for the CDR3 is TGTGCCAGCAGTGGACCCCCCTACGAGCAGTACTTC.

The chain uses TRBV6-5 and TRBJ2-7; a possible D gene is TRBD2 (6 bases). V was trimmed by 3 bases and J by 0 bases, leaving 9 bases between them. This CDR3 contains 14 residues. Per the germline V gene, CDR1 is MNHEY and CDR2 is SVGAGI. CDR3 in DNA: TGTGCCAGCAGTTATCACGGGAGCTCCTACGAGCAGTACTTC. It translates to CASSYHGSSYEQYF.

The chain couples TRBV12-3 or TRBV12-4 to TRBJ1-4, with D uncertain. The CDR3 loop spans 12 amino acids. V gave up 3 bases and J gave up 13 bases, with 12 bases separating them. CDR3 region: CASSFLGPPLFF. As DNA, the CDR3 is TGTGCCAGCAGTTTTCTTGGTCCGCCACTGTTTTTT.

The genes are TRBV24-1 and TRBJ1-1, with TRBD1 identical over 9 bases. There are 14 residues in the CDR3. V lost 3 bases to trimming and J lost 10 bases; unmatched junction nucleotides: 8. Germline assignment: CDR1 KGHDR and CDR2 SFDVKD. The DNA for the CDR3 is TGTGCCACCAGTGATCGAGGACAGGGGCTTGGAGCTTTCTTT. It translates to CATSDRGQGLGAFF.

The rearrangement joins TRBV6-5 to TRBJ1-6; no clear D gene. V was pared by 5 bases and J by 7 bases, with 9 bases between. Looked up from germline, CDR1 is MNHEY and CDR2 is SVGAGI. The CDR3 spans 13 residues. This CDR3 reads CASSLIMNSPLHF. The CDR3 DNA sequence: TGTGCCAGCAGTCTTATTATGAATTCACCCCTCCACTTT.

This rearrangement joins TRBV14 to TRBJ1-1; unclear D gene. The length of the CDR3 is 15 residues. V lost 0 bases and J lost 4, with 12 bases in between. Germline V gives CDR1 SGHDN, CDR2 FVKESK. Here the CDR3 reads CASSQDHGLGTEAFF. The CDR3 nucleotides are TGTGCCAGCAGCCAAGATCATGGGTTAGGCACTGAAGCTTTCTTT. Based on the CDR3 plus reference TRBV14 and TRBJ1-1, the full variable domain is EAGVTQFPSHSVIEKGQTVTLRCDPISGHDNLYWYRRVMGKEIKFLLHFVKESKQDESGMPNNRFLAERTGGTYSTLKVQPAELEDSGVYFCASSQDHGLGTEAFFGQGTRLTVV.

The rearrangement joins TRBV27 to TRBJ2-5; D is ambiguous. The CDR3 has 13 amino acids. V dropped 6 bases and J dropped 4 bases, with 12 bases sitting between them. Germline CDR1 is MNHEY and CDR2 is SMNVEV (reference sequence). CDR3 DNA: TGTGCCAGCAGCTCTTTATGGGGAGAGACCCAGTACTTC. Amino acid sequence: CASSSLWGETQYF.

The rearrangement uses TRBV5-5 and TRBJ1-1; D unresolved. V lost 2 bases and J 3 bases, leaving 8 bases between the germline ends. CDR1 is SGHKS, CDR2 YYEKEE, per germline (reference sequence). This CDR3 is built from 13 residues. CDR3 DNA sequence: TGTGCCAGCAGCTTCGGGAGCGACACTGAAGCTTTCTTT. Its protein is CASSFGSDTEAFF.

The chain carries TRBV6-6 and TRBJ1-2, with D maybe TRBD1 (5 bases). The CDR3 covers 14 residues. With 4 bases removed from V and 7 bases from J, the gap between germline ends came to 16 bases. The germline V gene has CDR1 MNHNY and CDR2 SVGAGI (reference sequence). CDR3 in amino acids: CASSFRRGESGYTF. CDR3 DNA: TGTGCCAGCAGTTTTAGGAGGGGAGAGTCTGGCTACACCTTC.

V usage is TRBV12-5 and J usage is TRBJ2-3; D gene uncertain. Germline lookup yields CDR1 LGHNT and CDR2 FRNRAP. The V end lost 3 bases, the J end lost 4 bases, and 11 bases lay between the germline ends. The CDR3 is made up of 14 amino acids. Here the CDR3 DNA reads TGTGCTAGTGGTTTTCCGAGGATTTCAGATACGCAGTATTTT. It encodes CASGFPRISDTQYF.